One sample yielded the 26 T cell receptor beta chains listed below, sequenced in a study of blood T cell repertoires in COVID-19. Data came from immunoSEQ multiplex PCR; TCRdb stores just in-frame clones and leaves some out. The sample lists 91,000 or so clones, 90% to 95% occurring once. Material: peripheral blood. The receptors were gathered from a woman aged 50 to 60 in a cohort sampled during active COVID-19.

This clone was counted a single time. The rearrangement links TRBV29-1 to TRBJ1-1; 8 bases line up with TRBD1. This CDR3 spans 13 amino acids. V shed 3 bases and J 4 bases; nucleotides not matched to a gene: 4. Germline V gene lookup returns CDR1 SQVTM and CDR2 ANQGSEA. In nucleotides, the CDR3 is TGCAGCGTTGATAGCACAGGGGGCACTGAAGCTTTCTTT. Translated: CSVDSTGGTEAFF.

V and J are TRBV19 and TRBJ1-4; D unclear. V dropped 2 bases and J dropped 0 bases, with 7 bases sitting between them. This CDR3 contains 15 residues. CDR1 is LNHDA and CDR2 is SQIVND in the germline V gene (reference sequence). The CDR3 sequence is CASSISVATNEKLFF. In DNA, the CDR3 is TGTGCCAGTAGTATATCGGTTGCAACTAATGAAAAACTGTTTTTT. The entire variable domain, with the rest obtained from reference TRBV19 and TRBJ1-4, is as follows: DGGITQSPKYLFRKEGQNVTLSCEQNLNHDAMYWYRQDPGQGLRLIYYSQIVNDFQKGDIAEGYSVSREKKESFPLTVTSAQKNPTAFYLCASSISVATNEKLFFGSGTQLSVL.

The chain employs TRBV5-1 and TRBJ1-1; 9 nucleotides line up with TRBD1. The J segment lost 4 bases and the V segment lost 5 bases, leaving 12 bases of the junction unmatched. Germline V CDR1 and CDR2: SGHRS, YFSETQ. The CDR3 runs to 16 residues. CDR3: CASRQETGTGFTEAFF. In DNA form, the CDR3 reads TGCGCCAGCAGGCAGGAGACCGGGACAGGGTTCACTGAAGCTTTCTTT.

The V gene is TRBV9, the J gene TRBJ2-5; the D is unclear. Trimming shortened V by 4 bases and J by 5 bases, and 18 bases separated the two germline ends. The length of the CDR3 is 15 residues. Germline V gene sequence: CDR1 SGDLS, CDR2 YYNGEE. The CDR3 region has the DNA TGTGCCAGCAGCCCGAGACAAACCCTTGGGGAGACCCAGTACTTC. This gives the protein CASSPRQTLGETQYF. The full variable domain, in which reference TRBV9 and TRBJ2-5 provide the parts outside the CDR3, is DSGVTQTPKHLITATGQRVTLRCSPRSGDLSVYWYQQSLDQGLQFLIQYYNGEERAKGNILERFSAQQFPDLHSELNLSSLELGDSALYFCASSPRQTLGETQYFGPGTRLLVL.

The J gene is TRBJ2-1, the V gene TRBV27; 14 bases map to TRBD2. The CDR3 has 14 amino acids. V was pared by 3 bases and J by 12 bases, with 4 bases of the junction left unmatched. The V gene's germline CDR1 is MNHEY and CDR2 SMNVEV (reference sequence). The CDR3 DNA reads as TGTGCCAGCAGTTTTGGGACTAGCGGGAGTGGGCAGTTCTTC. It is translated as CASSFGTSGSGQFF.

Notes on this clone: Within the sample, other DNA sequences also encode this same CDR3. CDR3 DNA sequence: TGTGCCAGCTCACCACCGGGGACAGGGTACTATGGCTACACCTTC. Translated, it gives CASSPPGTGYYGYTF. The chain recombines TRBV18 with TRBJ1-2; 9 nucleotides agree with TRBD1. V lost 0 bases and J lost 3; bases outside the gene matches: 2. This CDR3 comprises 15 residues. The germline gives CDR1 KGHSH, CDR2 LQKENI.

V and J are TRBV3-1 (or the pseudogene TRBV3-2) and TRBJ1-2; the D is unclear. CDR1 and CDR2 (germline): LGHDT, YNNKEL (reference sequence). The CDR3 is made up of 13 amino acids. V was trimmed by 1 base and J by 0 bases, leaving 3 bases between them. CDR3 loop: CASSQVTNYGYTF. DNA of the CDR3: TGTGCCAGCAGCCAAGTCACTAACTATGGCTACACCTTC.

The genes are TRBV5-1 and TRBJ2-5; 9 nucleotides align to TRBD2. V lost 1 base, J lost 5 bases, and 6 bases stayed unmatched. CDR1 and CDR2 from the germline V gene are SGHRS and YFSETQ. The CDR3 is 15 amino acids. The chain's CDR3 is CASSLTAGGYETQYF. In DNA, the CDR3 is TGCGCCAGCAGCTTGACCGCGGGAGGGTATGAGACCCAGTACTTC.

The V call is TRBV7-2, the J call TRBJ1-4; D unresolved. CDR3 length equals 14 residues. Germline loops: CDR1 SGHTA, CDR2 FQGNSA. Trimming pared 2 bases from V and 7 bases from J, leaving 11 bases between. The CDR3: CASSLLGRIEKLFF. As DNA, the CDR3 is TGTGCCAGCAGCTTACTGGGGAGAATTGAAAAACTGTTTTTT.

The chain couples TRBV7-8 to TRBJ1-3; D is undetermined. The V end lost 5 bases, the J end lost 0 bases, and 20 bases lay between the germline ends. The V gene's germline CDR1 is SGHVS and CDR2 FQNEAQ. The CDR3 extends over 18 amino acids. The CDR3: CASSPRKTLYYSGNTIYF. In DNA, the CDR3 is TGTGCCAGCAGCCCACGAAAAACCCTATATTACTCTGGAAACACCATATATTTT. The full variable domain, completed using reference TRBV7-8 and TRBJ1-3, is GAGVSQSPRYKVAKRGQDVALRCDPISGHVSLFWYQQALGQGPEFLTYFQNEAQLDKSGLPSDRFFAERPEGSVSTLKIQRTQQEDSAVYLCASSPRKTLYYSGNTIYFGEGSWLTVV.

This chain links TRBV21-1 with TRBJ1-2; TRBD1 is taken as the D call from the table, unchecked against the DNA. TRBV21-1 is flagged as a pseudogene. CDR3 length: 15 amino acids. The CDR3 nucleotides are TGTGCCAGCAGCAAAGCGACCCGAAGGGGCTGCGGCTACACCTTC. The encoded protein is CASSKATRRGCGYTF.

The rearrangement joins TRBV19 to TRBJ1-3; D possibly corresponds to TRBD1 (5 bases). Between the trimmed V and J ends, which lost 4 bases and 0 bases, there was a span of 10 bases. The germline gives CDR1 LNHDA, CDR2 SQIVND (reference sequence). The CDR3 runs to 15 residues. The CDR3 reads CASSRTGDSGNTIYF. CDR3 nucleotides: TGTGCCAGTAGTAGAACAGGAGACTCTGGAAACACCATATATTTT.

J is TRBJ1-1 and V is TRBV18; D unclear. The germline V gene has CDR1 KGHSH and CDR2 LQKENI. The CDR3 has 15 residues. Trimming left V 0 bases short and J 4 bases short, with 12 bases between. The CDR3: CASSPPTGFSTEAFF. The CDR3 nucleotides read TGTGCCAGCTCACCACCCACCGGGTTTAGCACTGAAGCTTTCTTT.

CDR3 nucleotides: TGTGCCAGTAGTGAAGCGGGAGGGCGGTACGAGCAGTACTTC. As protein: CASSEAGGRYEQYF. The chain couples TRBV19 to TRBJ2-7, with 10 bases identical to TRBD2. The CDR3 has 14 amino acids. The germline V gene has CDR1 LNHDA and CDR2 SQIVND (reference sequence). V lost 5 bases, J lost 4 bases, and 5 bases stayed unmatched.

This clone has a handful of counts. The chain employs TRBV7-9 and TRBJ2-3; 7 bases match TRBD2. The CDR3 length is 15 residues. The germline V gene encodes CDR1 SEHNR and CDR2 FQNEAQ (reference sequence). V lost 1 base and J lost 3; bases outside the gene matches: 4. CDR3 residues: CASSLVSGGTDTQYF. CDR3 sequence (DNA): TGTGCCAGCAGCTTAGTGTCCGGGGGGACAGATACGCAGTATTTT.

The V and J genes are TRBV3-1 (or the pseudogene TRBV3-2) and TRBJ2-2; 9 bases fit TRBD1. The CDR3 runs to 17 residues. Looked up from germline, CDR1 is LGHDT and CDR2 is YNNKEL (reference sequence). V shed 0 bases, J shed 6 bases, and the junction held 8 bases outside the gene matches. Here the CDR3 DNA reads TGTGCCAGCAGCCAAGAAGTGGGACAGGGAGGCTCCGGGGAGCTGTTTTTT. This translates into CASSQEVGQGGSGELFF.

This sequence joins TRBV27 and TRBJ1-2; a possible D gene is TRBD1 (5 bases). V was trimmed by 6 bases and J by 8 bases, leaving 19 bases between them. Germline values: CDR1 MNHEY, CDR2 SMNVEV (reference sequence). The CDR3 consists of 14 residues. The CDR3 sequence: CASSSPRARGGYTF. Written as DNA, the CDR3 is TGTGCCAGCAGCTCACCCCGGGCGCGGGGGGGCTACACCTTC.

The rearrangement links TRBV12-5 to TRBJ2-1, with D tentatively TRBD1 (6 bases). The germline gives CDR1 LGHNT, CDR2 FRNRAP. The ends were cut back, 6 bases at V and 8 bases at J, with 14 bases in the middle. The CDR3 runs 13 residues. As DNA, the CDR3 is TGTGCTAGTGGCACTGGGGGCGGCGATGAGCAGTTCTTC. Amino acid sequence: CASGTGGGDEQFF.

CDR3 in DNA: TGTGCCAGCAGTTTAGGAGGGAGAAACTATGGCTACACCTTC. It translates to CASSLGGRNYGYTF. The chain links TRBV27 to TRBJ1-2, with D unclear. There are 14 residues in the CDR3. Looked up from germline, CDR1 is MNHEY and CDR2 is SMNVEV (reference sequence). Trimming took 2 bases from V and 2 from J, leaving 9 bases between them.

The chain combines TRBV10-3 with TRBJ1-6, with D uncertain. The V gene's germline CDR1 is ENHRY and CDR2 SYGVKD. The length of the CDR3 is 13 residues. Trimming took off 9 bases at V and 1 base at J, with 7 bases between the two ends. DNA of the CDR3: TGTGCCATAGCAGGATCCTATAATTCACCCCTCCACTTT. Protein product: CAIAGSYNSPLHF.

This chain joins TRBV3-1 (or the pseudogene TRBV3-2) and TRBJ2-7, with D possibly matching TRBD2 (5 bases). Per germline, CDR1 LGHDT and CDR2 YNNKEL (reference sequence). Trimming shortened V by 11 bases and J by 0 bases, and 14 bases separated the two germline ends. The CDR3 totals 13 residues. CDR3 sequence: CAVQAAYSYEQYF. CDR3 in DNA: TGTGCCGTCCAAGCGGCCTACTCCTACGAGCAGTACTTC.

This sequence joins TRBV9 and TRBJ1-2; 11 bases agree with TRBD1. The germline V gene encodes CDR1 SGDLS and CDR2 YYNGEE. There are 15 residues in the CDR3. V was clipped by 3 bases and J by 5 bases; unmatched bases: 6. CDR3 region: CASSGLGQGAYGYTF. CDR3 DNA sequence: TGTGCCAGCAGCGGACTTGGACAGGGGGCATATGGCTACACCTTC.

This clone was seen once. The chain uses TRBV11-3 and TRBJ2-3; D is unresolved. The CDR3 totals 14 residues. The V gene's germline CDR1 is SGHNT and CDR2 YENEEA. V was trimmed by 5 bases and J by 0 bases, leaving 9 bases between them. The CDR3 DNA follows: TGTGCCAGCAGCCCTACTACCAGCACAGATACGCAGTATTTT. It specifies CASSPTTSTDTQYF.

The chain employs TRBV6-6 and TRBJ2-7; D ambiguous. Between the trimmed V and J ends, which lost 7 bases and 5 bases, there was a span of 9 bases. In germline, CDR1 is MNHNY, CDR2 SVGAGI (reference sequence). The CDR3 has 11 amino acids. In DNA, the CDR3 is TGTGCCAGCACCTCCCTCCACGAGCAGTACTTC. Protein: CASTSLHEQYF.

The chain joins TRBV11-3 to TRBJ2-7; 7 bases align to TRBD1. Germline V gene sequence: CDR1 SGHNT, CDR2 YENEEA. Trimming cost V 4 bases and J 1 base; bases outside gene matches: 4. The CDR3 loop spans 14 amino acids. CDR3 coding DNA: TGTGCCAGCAGCTCGGCAGGGGGATCCTACGAGCAGTACTTC. Amino acids: CASSSAGGSYEQYF.

The chain combines TRBV30 with TRBJ1-4; D perhaps matches TRBD1 (6 bases). V was pared by 5 bases and J by 8 bases, with 15 bases between. CDR1 GTSNPN and CDR2 SVGIG come from the germline V gene (reference sequence). The CDR3 runs 13 residues. The DNA for the CDR3 is TGTGCCTGGTCAAGGACAGAGCAGGAAAAACTGTTTTTT. This encodes CAWSRTEQEKLFF.